This T cell receptor (beta chain) was identified during a study of memory CD4+ T cells and cytomegalovirus serostatus. Single viable CD3+CD4+CD8-CD45RO+ cells were sorted as the memory CD4+ T cells. In the authors' workflow: After removing out-of-frame reads, 2.3 million or so distinct TCRbeta sequences remained. Sequenced by immunoSEQ multiplex PCR; TCRdb stores in-frame clones only, minus some. V and J calls and clone size are those listed in that table; D and trimming were worked out from the DNA. The sample carries some 60,000 clones, 70% to 85% recorded once. Study findings and constraints: CD4+ memory repertoires contained 67 of 164 reported CMV TCRbeta sequences.

This clone was picked up a small number of times. Its antigen is currently unknown. Germline V CDR1 and CDR2: LNHDA, SQIVND (reference sequence). V was cut by 7 bases and J by 6 bases, with 16 bases left in between. The CDR3 sequence is 14 residues long. The chain combines TRBV19 with TRBJ2-1; D possibly corresponds to TRBD1 (5 bases). The sequenced material came from memory CD4+ T cells from blood. This receptor was taken from an adult in good health and CMV-seropositive. CDR3 residues: CASTAGPYANEQFF. The DNA for the CDR3 is TGTGCCAGTACCGCAGGGCCGTATGCCAATGAGCAGTTCTTC. Full variable domain (missing parts from reference TRBV19 and TRBJ2-1): DGGITQSPKYLFRKEGQNVTLSCEQNLNHDAMYWYRQDPGQGLRLIYYSQIVNDFQKGDIAEGYSVSREKKESFPLTVTSAQKNPTAFYLCASTAGPYANEQFFGPGTRLTVL.